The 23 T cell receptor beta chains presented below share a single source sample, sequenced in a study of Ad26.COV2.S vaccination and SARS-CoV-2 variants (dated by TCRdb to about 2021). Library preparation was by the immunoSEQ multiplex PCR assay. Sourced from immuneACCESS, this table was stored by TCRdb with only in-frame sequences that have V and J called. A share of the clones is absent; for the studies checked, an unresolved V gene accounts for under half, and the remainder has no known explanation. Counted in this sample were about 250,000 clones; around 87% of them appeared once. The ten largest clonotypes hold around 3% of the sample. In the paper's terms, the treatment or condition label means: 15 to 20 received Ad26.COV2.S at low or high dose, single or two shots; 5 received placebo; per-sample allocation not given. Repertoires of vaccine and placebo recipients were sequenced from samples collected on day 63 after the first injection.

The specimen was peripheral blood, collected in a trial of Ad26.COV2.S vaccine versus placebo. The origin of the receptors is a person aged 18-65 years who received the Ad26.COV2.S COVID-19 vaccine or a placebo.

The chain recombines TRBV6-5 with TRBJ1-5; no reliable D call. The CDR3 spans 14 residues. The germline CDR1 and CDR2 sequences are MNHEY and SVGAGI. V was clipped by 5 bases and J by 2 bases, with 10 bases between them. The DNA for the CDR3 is TGTGCCAGCAGTACGGGAAGGCGCAATCAGCCCCAGCATTTT. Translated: CASSTGRRNQPQHF.

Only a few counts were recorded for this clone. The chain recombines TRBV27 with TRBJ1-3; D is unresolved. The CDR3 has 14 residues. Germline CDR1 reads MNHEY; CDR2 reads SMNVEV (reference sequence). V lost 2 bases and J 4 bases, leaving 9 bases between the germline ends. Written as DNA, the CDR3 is TGTGCCAGCAGTTTACGAGGGCCCGGAAACACCATATATTTT. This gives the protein CASSLRGPGNTIYF.

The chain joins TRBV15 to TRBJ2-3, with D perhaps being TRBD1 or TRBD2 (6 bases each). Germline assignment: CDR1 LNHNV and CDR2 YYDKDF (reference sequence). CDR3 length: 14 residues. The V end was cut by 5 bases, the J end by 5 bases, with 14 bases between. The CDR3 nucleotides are TGTGCCACCAGCTACGACAGGAGGGGAGATACGCAGTATTTT. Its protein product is CATSYDRRGDTQYF.

CDR3 sequence: CASRRASGEQYF. CDR3 DNA: TGTGCCAGCAGAAGGGCGTCGGGGGAGCAGTACTTC. V usage is TRBV28 and J usage is TRBJ2-7; maybe TRBD2 (5 bases). The CDR3 is 12 amino acids. Trimming shortened V by 6 bases and J by 7 bases, and 13 bases separated the two germline ends. The germline V gene encodes CDR1 MDHEN and CDR2 SYDVKM.

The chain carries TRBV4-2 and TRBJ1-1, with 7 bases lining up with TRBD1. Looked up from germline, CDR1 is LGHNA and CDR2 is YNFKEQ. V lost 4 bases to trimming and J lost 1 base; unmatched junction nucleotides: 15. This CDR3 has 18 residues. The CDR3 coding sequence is TGTGCCAGCAGCCCAGGGGGGGGGCAGGTGGGAAGGAACACTGAAGCTTTCTTT. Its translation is CASSPGGGQVGRNTEAFF.

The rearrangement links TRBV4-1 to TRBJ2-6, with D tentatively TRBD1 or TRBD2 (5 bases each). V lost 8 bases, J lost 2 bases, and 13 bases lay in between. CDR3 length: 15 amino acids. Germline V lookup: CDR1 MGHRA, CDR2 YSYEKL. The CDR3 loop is CASLGGTPGANVLTF. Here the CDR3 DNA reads TGCGCCAGCCTTGGGGGAACCCCTGGGGCCAACGTCCTGACTTTC.

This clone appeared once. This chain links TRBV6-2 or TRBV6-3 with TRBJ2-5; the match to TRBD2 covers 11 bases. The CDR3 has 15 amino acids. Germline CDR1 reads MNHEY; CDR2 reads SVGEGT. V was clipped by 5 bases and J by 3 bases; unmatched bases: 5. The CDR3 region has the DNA TGTGCCAGCAGTGGGGGGGGACTAGCGGAAGAGACCCAGTACTTC. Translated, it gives CASSGGGLAEETQYF.

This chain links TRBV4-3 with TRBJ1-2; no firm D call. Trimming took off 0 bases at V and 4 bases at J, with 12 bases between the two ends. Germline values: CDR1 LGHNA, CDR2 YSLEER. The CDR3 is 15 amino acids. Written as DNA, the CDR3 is TGCGCCAGCAGCCAAGATCCAGGATTGGGCTATGGCTACACCTTC. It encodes CASSQDPGLGYGYTF.

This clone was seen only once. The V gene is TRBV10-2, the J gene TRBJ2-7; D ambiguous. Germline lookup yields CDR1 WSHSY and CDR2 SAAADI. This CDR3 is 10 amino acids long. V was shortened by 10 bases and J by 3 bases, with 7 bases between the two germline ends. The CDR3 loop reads CATKLYEQYF. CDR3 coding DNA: TGCGCCACTAAACTCTACGAGCAGTACTTC.

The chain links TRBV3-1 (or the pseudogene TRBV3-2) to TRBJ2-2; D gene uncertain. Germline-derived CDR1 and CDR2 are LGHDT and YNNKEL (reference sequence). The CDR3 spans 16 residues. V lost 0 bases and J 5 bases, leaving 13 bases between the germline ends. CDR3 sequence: CASSQDPTLRTGELFF. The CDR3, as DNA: TGTGCCAGCAGCCAAGATCCGACACTTCGGACCGGGGAGCTGTTTTTT.

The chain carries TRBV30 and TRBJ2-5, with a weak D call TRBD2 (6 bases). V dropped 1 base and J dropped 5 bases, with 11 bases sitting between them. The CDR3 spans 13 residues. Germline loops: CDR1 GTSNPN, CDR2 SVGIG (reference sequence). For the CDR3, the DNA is TGTGCCTGGAGTGGGGGGGACGGGGAGACCCAGTACTTC. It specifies CAWSGGDGETQYF. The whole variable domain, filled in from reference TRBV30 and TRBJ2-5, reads SQTIHQWPATLVQPVGSPLSLECTVEGTSNPNLYWYRQAAGRGLQLLFYSVGIGQISSEVPQNLSASRPQDRQFILSSKKLLLSDSGFYLCAWSGGDGETQYFGPGTRLLVL.

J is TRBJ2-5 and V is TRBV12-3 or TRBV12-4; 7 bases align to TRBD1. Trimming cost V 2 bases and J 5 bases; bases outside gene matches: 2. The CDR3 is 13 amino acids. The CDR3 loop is CASSLRGPETQYF. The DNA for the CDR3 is TGTGCCAGCAGTTTAAGGGGGCCGGAGACCCAGTACTTC.

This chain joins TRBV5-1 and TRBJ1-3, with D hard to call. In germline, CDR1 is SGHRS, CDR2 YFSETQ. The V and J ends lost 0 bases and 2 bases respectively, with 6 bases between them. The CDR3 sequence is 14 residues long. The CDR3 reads CASSLGDAGNTIYF. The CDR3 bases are TGCGCCAGCAGCTTGGGAGACGCTGGAAACACCATATATTTT.

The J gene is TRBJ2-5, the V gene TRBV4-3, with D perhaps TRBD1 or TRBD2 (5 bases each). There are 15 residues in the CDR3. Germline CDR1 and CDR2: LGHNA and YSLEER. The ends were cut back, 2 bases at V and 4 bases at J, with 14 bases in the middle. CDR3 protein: CASSQNRDVPETQYF. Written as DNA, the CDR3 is TGCGCCAGCAGCCAAAACCGGGACGTACCAGAGACCCAGTACTTC.

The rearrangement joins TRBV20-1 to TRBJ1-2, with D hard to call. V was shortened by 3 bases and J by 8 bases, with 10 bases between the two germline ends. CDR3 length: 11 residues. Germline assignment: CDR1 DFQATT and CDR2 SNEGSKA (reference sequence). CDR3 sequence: CSARYEGGYTF. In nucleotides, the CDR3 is TGCAGTGCTAGGTATGAAGGAGGCTACACCTTC.

CDR3 loop: CASSLLRQGNTEAFF. DNA of the CDR3: TGTGCCAGCAGTTTATTGAGACAGGGGAACACTGAAGCTTTCTTT. The chain joins TRBV28 to TRBJ1-1, with 7 bases fitting TRBD1. V trimming: 1 base; J trimming: 1 base; junction bases outside the gene matches: 3. CDR1 is MDHEN, CDR2 SYDVKM, per germline. The CDR3 is 15 amino acids.

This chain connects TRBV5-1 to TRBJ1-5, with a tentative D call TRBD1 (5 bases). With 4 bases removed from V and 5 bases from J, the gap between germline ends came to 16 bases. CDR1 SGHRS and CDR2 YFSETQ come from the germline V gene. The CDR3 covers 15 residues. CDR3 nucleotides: TGCGCCAGCAGCGACGAGGGGAGATATGATCAGCCCCAGCATTTT. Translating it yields CASSDEGRYDQPQHF.

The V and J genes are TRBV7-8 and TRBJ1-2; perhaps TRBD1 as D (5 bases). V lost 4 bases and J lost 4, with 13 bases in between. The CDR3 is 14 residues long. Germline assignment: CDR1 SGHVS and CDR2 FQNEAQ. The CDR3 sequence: CASSSKTAIYGYTF. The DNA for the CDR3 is TGTGCCAGCAGCTCCAAGACAGCGATCTATGGCTACACCTTC.

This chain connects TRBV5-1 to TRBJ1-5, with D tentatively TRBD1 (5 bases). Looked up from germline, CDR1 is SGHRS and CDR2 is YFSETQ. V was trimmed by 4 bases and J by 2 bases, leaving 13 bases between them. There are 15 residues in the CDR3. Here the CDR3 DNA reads TGCGCCAGCAGCCCAGGGTTATTCGGCAATCAGCCCCAGCATTTT. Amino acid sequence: CASSPGLFGNQPQHF.

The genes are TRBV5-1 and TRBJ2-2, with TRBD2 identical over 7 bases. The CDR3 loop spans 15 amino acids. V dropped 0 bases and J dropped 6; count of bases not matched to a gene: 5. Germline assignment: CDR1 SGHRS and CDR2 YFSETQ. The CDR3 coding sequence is TGCGCCAGCAGCTTGGTTCCAGCGGGACCCGGGGAGCTGTTTTTT. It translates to CASSLVPAGPGELFF.

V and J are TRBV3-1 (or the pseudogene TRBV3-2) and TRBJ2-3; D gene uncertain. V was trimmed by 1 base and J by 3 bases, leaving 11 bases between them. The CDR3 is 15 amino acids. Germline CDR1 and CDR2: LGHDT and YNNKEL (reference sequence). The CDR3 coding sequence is TGTGCCAGCAGCCAAGTAGCTTCGAGGACAGATACGCAGTATTTT. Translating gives CASSQVASRTDTQYF.

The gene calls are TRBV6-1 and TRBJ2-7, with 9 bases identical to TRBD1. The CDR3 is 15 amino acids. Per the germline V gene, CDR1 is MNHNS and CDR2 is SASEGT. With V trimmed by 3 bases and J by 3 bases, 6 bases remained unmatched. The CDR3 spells CASSDWGQGLYEQYF. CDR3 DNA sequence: TGTGCCAGCAGTGATTGGGGACAGGGCCTCTACGAGCAGTACTTC.

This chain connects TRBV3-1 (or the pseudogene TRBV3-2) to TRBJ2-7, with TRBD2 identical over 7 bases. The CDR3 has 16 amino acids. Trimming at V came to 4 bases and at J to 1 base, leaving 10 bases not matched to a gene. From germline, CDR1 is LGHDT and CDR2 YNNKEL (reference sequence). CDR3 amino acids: CASSPQYGGRSYEQYF. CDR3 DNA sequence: TGTGCCAGCAGCCCCCAGTACGGCGGGAGATCCTACGAGCAGTACTTC.